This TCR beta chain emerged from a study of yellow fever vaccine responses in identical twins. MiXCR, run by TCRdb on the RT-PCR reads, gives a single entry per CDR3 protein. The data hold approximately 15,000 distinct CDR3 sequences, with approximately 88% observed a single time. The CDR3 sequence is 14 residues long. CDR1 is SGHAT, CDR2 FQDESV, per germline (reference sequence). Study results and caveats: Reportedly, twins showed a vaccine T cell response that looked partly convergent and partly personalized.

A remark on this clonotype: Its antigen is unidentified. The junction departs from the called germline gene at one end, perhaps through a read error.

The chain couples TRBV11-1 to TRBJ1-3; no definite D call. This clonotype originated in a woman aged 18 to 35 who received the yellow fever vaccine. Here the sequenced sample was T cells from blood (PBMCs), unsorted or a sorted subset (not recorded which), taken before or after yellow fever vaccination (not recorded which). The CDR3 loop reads CASSFKGTGDTIYF. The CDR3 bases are TGTGCCAGCAGCTTTAAGGGTACTGGAGACACCATATATTTT.